The source of this TCR beta chain is a study of shared clonotypes between healthy human individuals. The test was conducted at deep level. Sequenced by immunoSEQ multiplex PCR; TCRdb stores in-frame clones only, minus some. The sample shows 1.5 million to 1.9 million clones, about 98% of them seen only once. CDR3 size: 14 residues. Germline V gene data show CDR1 as KGHSH and CDR2 as LQKENI. V lost 2 bases and J 3 bases, leaving 10 bases between the germline ends. Partitioning of CD4+ cells yielded a CD45RA+ naive subset and a CD45RA-negative memory subset. This chain joins TRBV18 and TRBJ2-5; a possible D gene is TRBD1 (5 bases). The sequence was collected from a man in his thirties or forties in good health. Sequenced material: naive CD4+ T cells sorted from blood. Subset indicated: CD45RA+ positively selected. The CDR3 reads CASSPLSGKETQYF. The CDR3 nucleotides are TGTGCCAGCTCACCATTGTCAGGGAAAGAGACCCAGTACTTC.